This TCR beta chain derives from a study of identical twins (dated by TCRdb to the mid-2010s). Regarding the research as a whole: To test whether fetal clonotypes persist, the study used deep sequencing on TCR alpha and beta repertoires from monozygotic twins, unrelated adults of various ages, and cord blood. To rule out contamination, replicate twin experiments were performed at different times with different library preparation protocols.

The sample holds a few counts of this clonotype. Its recognized antigen is unknown. No quality values exist for individual bases; no much larger clone is one base distant. Only healthy Caucasian donors were included. Three pairs of female monozygotic twins, all aged roughly 18 to 29 years, made up the twin cohort. Peripheral blood mononuclear cells were used as the source from which RNA for TCR libraries was isolated. General conclusions and limits of the study: Compared with coincidental sharing between unrelated individuals, out-of-frame TCR alpha sequences shared between twins had an excess of sequences with low generation probability. Because the same donors could not be followed over many years, the conclusions relied on cross-sectional statistical analysis. Abundant cord blood beta clonotypes carried fewer insertions; young adult naive repertoires showed a weaker similar trend, while memory repertoires showed none. Zero-insertion analyses could be partly confounded by invariant T cells such as MAIT and iNKT, although diverse VJ usage argued against such confounding for most clonotypes. In monozygotic twins, recombination models systematically underestimated out-of-frame TCR alpha sharing, but the models matched the sharing seen between unrelated individuals. A weaker excess of twin sharing was found in beta out-of-frame sequences because the signal-to-noise ratio was lowered by fewer shared sequences.

Via the germline V gene, CDR1 is SGHTA and CDR2 FQGNSA. There are 14 amino acids in the CDR3, from cysteine to phenylalanine inclusive. The sequence is cut down to CDR3 DNA, 42 bases in frame from base 1. Trimming removed 5 bases from V and 8 bases from J; the gene matches leave 8 bases unexplained. The library came from 5' RACE. These reads were obtained on an Illumina HiSeq 2000. Template switching introduced a universal primer binding site; the final cDNA contained a unique molecular identifier, enabling accurate counting of TCR cDNA molecules. Specific primers in the conserved constant-segment region were used to synthesize first-strand cDNA for the TCR alpha and beta chains. To control for contamination, every cDNA library was double barcoded, receiving both a SMART-Mk sample barcode and Illumina barcodes. TruSeq adapter sequences and Illumina sample barcodes were added in two successive PCR steps. Sequencing of the TCR alpha and beta cDNA libraries was done on the Illumina HiSeq platform using custom primers. The authors processed their data as follows. Unique molecular identifiers were extracted from raw reads with MiGEC, and CDR3 positions were determined with MiXCR. Recombination models were inferred per individual with the repgenHMM and IGoR tools using an EM algorithm. The analysis of shared clonotypes was done with the tcR package in R, with sharing normalized by the product of cloneset sizes. To study raw recombination free of thymic and clonal selection effects, out-of-frame nonproductive sequences were analyzed. In-frame beta chains were kept once TCRdb had trimmed the public reads at Q25 with fastp and called clones with MiXCR. Rows with a matching CDR3 protein are joined into one entry that keeps the most common DNA and genes. In this record, the V and J calls reflect TCRdb's handling and not the investigators' own analysis. Here the sample has under 900,000 distinct CDR3 sequences; about 12% occur a single time. The top ten clonotypes cover 1.5% to 2% of the sample.

Another study also made use of these data, one on yellow fever vaccine responses in identical twins. Looking at the second paper: The T cell response to vaccination in identical twins was reported by the authors to appear partly convergent and partly personalized. The study precisely tracked vaccine-responding T cell clones in identical twins.

The sequence derives from a woman aged 18-29 years in good health. The V and J segments used are TRBV7-2 and TRBJ2-4, with TRBD1 identical over 8 junction bases. Material: PBMCs. In nucleotides, the sequence is TGTGCCAGCAGCCCCCGGACAGGGTGGGACATTCAGTACTTC. This codes for CASSPRTGWDIQYF.